This TCR beta chain is from a study of blood T cells in healthy people across ages (dated by TCRdb to between 2014 and 2017). Study-level background: In model experiments, template switching captured about one uniquely barcoded TCR beta cDNA molecule for every two T cells. Using deep sequencing normalized with unique cDNA molecular identifiers, the study measured how TCR beta repertoire diversity changes with age. Two additional independent replicas of 1 million unique cDNA reads from the same blood draw were analyzed for two donors (one aged 18 to 30 and one aged 80 or older). To avoid experimental bias, donors of different ages were randomly spread across the sequencing lanes. Four age groups were formed from the donors: young (average roughly 15 years), middle-aged (approximately 41), aged (roughly 56) and long-lived (about 80). Study-wide conclusions, independent of this receptor: The CMV infection status of donors was not known, potentially confounding age-related changes in expanded clonotypes. Observed TCR beta diversity per million T cells fell roughly linearly with age, and a significant reduction was already apparent by age around 40. Because profiling used bulk unsorted PBMCs, naive and antigen-experienced compartments could not be compared conclusively. Estimates of total diversity based on one million sequenced T cells were considered lower bounds and underestimates. Compared with the aged group, the long-lived group had more naive CD4+ T cells, fewer expanded clones and increased TCR diversity, suggesting age selection. Observed TCR beta diversity correlated strongly with the percentage of naive T cells measured by flow cytometry.

V and J lose 5 bases and 0 bases, and a span of 5 bases separates them. From the cysteine through the phenylalanine, the CDR3 covers 12 amino acids. Just CDR3 DNA is preserved here, 36 bases in frame from base 1. The germline V gene (reference sequence) yields SEHNR for CDR1 and FQNEAQ for CDR2. Ten or more counts support this clonotype. Its recognized antigen is unknown. Within one base of it there is no much larger clone, and no base qualities were kept. Libraries were built with 5' RACE. The sequencer was an Illumina HiSeq 2500. A second PCR of about 6 to 11 cycles was performed with a sample-barcoded 5' primer and a J-beta primer mix. Each TCR beta cDNA molecule received a unique molecular identifier from a template-switch 5' adaptor carrying 12 random nucleotides. At least 2.5 million CDR3-containing paired-end reads were obtained from each sample. First-strand cDNA was synthesized from all RNA with the Mint cDNA synthesis kit, primed by a TRBC-specific oligonucleotide. Following uracil-DNA glycosylase treatment, all cDNA underwent a first 18-cycle PCR with the universal primers M1SS and BC2_uni_R. In the authors' own workflow: For normalization, 1 million high-quality reads, each with a distinct molecular identifier, were randomly selected from each sample. Reads with shared molecular identifiers were discarded instead of being binned into consensus sequences. CDR3 identification, clonotype clustering and error correction used MiTCR with a Q25 quality threshold and the strictest error-elimination algorithm. A nonparametric unseen species model with Euler transformation was used to estimate lower-bound total TCR beta diversity. TCRdb cleaned the public reads at Q25 with fastp, built clones with MiXCR and kept in-frame beta chains. CDR3 protein duplicates are merged, each entry listing the most common genes and DNA. V and J calls and clone size were set by TCRdb, not the authors. In this sample the table shows around 1,000,000 distinct CDR3 sequences, 35% to 40% of which occur a single time. Of the sample, approximately 14% is held by the ten largest clones.

The donors were under 40 Caucasian individuals from Russia, aged roughly 6 to 90 years, who were systemically healthy. Roughly 9.5 milliliters of peripheral blood were drawn from each donor into EDTA-treated Vacutainer tubes. Ficoll-Paque density-gradient centrifugation was used to isolate PBMCs, with at least 6 million obtained per sample. Total RNA, at least 6 micrograms per sample, was extracted from PBMCs with Trizol reagent. For every donor, flow cytometry on a PBMC aliquot measured the percentage of naive CD45RAhigh/CD27high T cells. Sequenced input: blood. The sequence came from a man aged 18 to 35 in good health. The chain links TRBV7-9 with TRBJ2-7, with TRBD2 as a weak D call on 5 bases. The CDR3: CASSRGSYEQYF. In nucleotide form, the sequence is TGTGCCAGCAGCCGGGGCTCCTACGAGCAGTACTTC.